The 18 T cell receptor beta chains below come from one sample, sequenced in a study of neurological immune-mediated disorders. Via MiXCR, TCRdb re-called the 5' RACE reads, giving one row per CDR3 protein. The sample contains tens of thousands of distinct CDR3 sequences, roughly 9.9% of which appear only once. Sample: PBMCs. These receptors were taken from a man aged 50 to 60 in good health.

This clonotype was seen many times. The chain couples TRBV28 to TRBJ2-5; 10 bases map to TRBD1. Germline CDR1 is MDHEN and CDR2 is SYDVKM. Trimming took 5 bases from V and 4 from J; bases not matched to a gene: 4. The CDR3 is 14 amino acids. The CDR3 nucleotides read TGTGCCAGCAGTGGACAGGGGGGGGGAGAGACCCAGTACTTC. Its translation is CASSGQGGGETQYF. Using reference TRBV28 and TRBJ2-5 for the parts outside the CDR3, the full variable domain is DVKVTQSSRYLVKRTGEKVFLECVQDMDHENMFWYRQDPGLGLRLIYFSYDVKMKEKGDIPEGYSVSREKKERFSLILESASTNQTSMYLCASSGQGGGETQYFGPGTRLLVL.

A word on this clonotype: Germline and junction disagree at one end, which may indicate a read error. The rearrangement uses TRBV5-1 and TRBJ2-5; D is possibly TRBD2 (6 bases). The CDR3 extends over 14 amino acids. The germline V gene encodes CDR1 SGHRS and CDR2 YFSETQ. CDR3 in DNA: TGCGCCAGCCGCTTGTCCGGAGGGCGGGAGACCCAGTACTTC. Residues: CASRLSGGRETQYF.

This clonotype has a count of ten or more. This chain uses TRBV6-1 with TRBJ2-7; 7 bases are a match to TRBD1. CDR1 is MNHNS, CDR2 SASEGT, per germline. The CDR3 spans 13 residues. V shed 1 base and J 6 bases; nucleotides not matched to a gene: 3. The CDR3 DNA is TGTGCCAGCAGTGAAGAGGGGGCGGGCGAGCAGTACTTC. This codes for CASSEEGAGEQYF.

This clonotype was counted ten times or more. V is TRBV4-2 and J is TRBJ2-3, with D perhaps matching TRBD2 (6 bases). The CDR3 contains 19 residues. Per the germline V gene, CDR1 is LGHNA and CDR2 is YNFKEQ. Trimming left V 0 bases short and J 5 bases short, with 24 bases between. The CDR3 DNA reads TGTGCCAGCAGCCAAGATTGGGGGGACGCCCGAAATACTAAAGATACGCAGTATTTT. Its translation is CASSQDWGDARNTKDTQYF.

This clonotype was recorded many times. This chain links TRBV2 with TRBJ2-1, with TRBD1 matching over 12 bases. The germline V gene encodes CDR1 SNHLY and CDR2 FYNNEI. J was trimmed by 10 bases and V by 2 bases; bases with no gene match: 6. The CDR3 is 15 residues long. This CDR3 is CASSEPGQGAREQFF. The CDR3 coding sequence is TGTGCCAGCAGTGAACCGGGACAGGGGGCACGGGAGCAGTTCTTC.

The table lists this clonotype with many counts. The V gene is TRBV29-1, the J gene TRBJ2-7; TRBD1 or TRBD2 may be the D gene (5 bases each). V shed 4 bases and J shed 7 bases, with 17 bases lying between them. CDR1 is SQVTM and CDR2 is ANQGSEA in the germline V gene. This CDR3 comprises 13 residues. The CDR3 protein is CSVAGTGALEQYF. The CDR3 nucleotides read TGCAGCGTTGCTGGCACCGGGGCCTTAGAGCAGTACTTC.

This clonotype was seen ten or more times. This chain uses TRBV20-1 with TRBJ2-5; TRBD1 matches at 9 bases. The junction had 6 bases not matched to a gene; V was cut back by 6 bases and J by 4 bases. This CDR3 is built from 13 residues. Per germline, CDR1 DFQATT and CDR2 SNEGSKA (reference sequence). The CDR3 bases are TGCAGTGCGTCTGGGACAGGGAGAGAGACCCAGTACTTC. Translated, it gives CSASGTGRETQYF.

This clonotype was counted many times. The CDR3: CASSPGLAGAYEQYF. DNA of the CDR3: TGCGCCAGCAGCCCGGGACTAGCGGGAGCCTACGAGCAGTACTTC. The chain employs TRBV5-1 and TRBJ2-7; 14 bases align to TRBD2. Germline CDR1 SGHRS, CDR2 YFSETQ. Germline trimming cut 4 bases from V and 2 bases from J; bases unmatched to any gene: 2. CDR3 size: 15 residues.

Many counts were recorded for this clonotype. V usage is TRBV5-1 and J usage is TRBJ2-4; 10 bases align to TRBD1. The CDR3 consists of 16 residues. V gave up 4 bases and J gave up 0 bases; unmatched junction bases: 4. The germline gives CDR1 SGHRS, CDR2 YFSETQ. CDR3 DNA sequence: TGCGCCAGCAGCCCTGGACAGGGGGAAGCCAAAAACATTCAGTACTTC. It is translated as CASSPGQGEAKNIQYF.

This clonotype was seen repeatedly, ten times or more. The chain carries TRBV20-1 and TRBJ1-5; D is uncertain. V was pared by 3 bases and J by 0 bases, with 3 bases between. The V gene's germline CDR1 is DFQATT and CDR2 SNEGSKA (reference sequence). This CDR3 spans 12 amino acids. The CDR3 loop reads CSARVSNQPQHF. CDR3 coding DNA: TGCAGTGCTAGGGTTAGCAATCAGCCCCAGCATTTT.

This clonotype was observed many times. The chain combines TRBV7-9 with TRBJ2-6; 9 positions match TRBD1. V was clipped by 6 bases and J by 1 base; unmatched bases: 4. The CDR3 runs to 16 residues. Germline lookup yields CDR1 SEHNR and CDR2 FQNEAQ (reference sequence). DNA of the CDR3: TGTGCCAGCAGAGCCGGGACAGGGTCTGGGGCCAACGTCCTGACTTTC. This translates into CASRAGTGSGANVLTF. Together with reference TRBV7-9 and TRBJ2-6, the CDR3 gives the full variable domain: DTGVSQNPRHKITKRGQNVTFRCDPISEHNRLYWYRQTLGQGPEFLTYFQNEAQLEKSRLLSDRFSAERPKGSFSTLEIQRTEQGDSAMYLCASRAGTGSGANVLTFGAGSRLTVL.

This clonotype has at least ten counts. This chain links TRBV7-2 with TRBJ2-3; 8 bases line up with TRBD2. Germline loops: CDR1 SGHTA, CDR2 FQGNSA. Trimming at V came to 3 bases and at J to 11 bases, leaving 10 bases not matched to a gene. This CDR3 has 14 amino acids. CDR3 nucleotide sequence: TGTGCCAGCAGCTTCCGCGGGGGGCGGGCGGAGCAGTATTTT. Its protein is CASSFRGGRAEQYF.

This clonotype appeared many times. The chain has TRBV3-1 and TRBJ2-7, with D perhaps TRBD1 (5 bases). The CDR3 has 14 amino acids. CDR1 LGHDT and CDR2 YNNKEL come from the germline V gene (reference sequence). V dropped 4 bases and J dropped 5 bases, with 15 bases sitting between them. The CDR3 DNA sequence: TGTGCCAGCAGCCGAGGCAGGGCCTATCACGAGCAGTACTTC. Translation gives CASSRGRAYHEQYF.

Turning to this clonotype: This may stem from a read error, because a much larger clone lies one nucleotide away. The chain is built from TRBV20-1 and TRBJ2-1, with a possible D match to TRBD1 (6 bases). The CDR3 sequence is 12 residues long. Germline V gene data show CDR1 as DFQATT and CDR2 as SNEGSKA (reference sequence). CDR3 protein: CSSYGQYNEQFF. The CDR3 DNA reads as TGCAGCTCCTACGGACAGTACAATGAGCAGTTCTTC.

This clonotype was picked up many times. This sequence joins TRBV10-3 and TRBJ2-1; either TRBD1 or TRBD2 may supply D (5 bases each). Germline loops: CDR1 ENHRY, CDR2 SYGVKD. The V end was cut by 3 bases, the J end by 7 bases, with 19 bases between. The CDR3 is made up of 16 amino acids. The CDR3 nucleotides are TGTGCCATCAGTGATGCCGGGACCCCGAGGGCAAATGAGCAGTTCTTC. This codes for CAISDAGTPRANEQFF.

The table lists this clonotype with many counts. The chain recombines TRBV9 with TRBJ2-1; TRBD2 agrees at 9 bases. Germline lookup yields CDR1 SGDLS and CDR2 YYNGEE. V lost 3 bases and J lost 7; bases outside the gene matches: 11. This CDR3 is built from 16 residues. For the CDR3, the DNA is TGTGCCAGCAGCGCCTTCGGGCGGGGGGGATTAAATGAGCAGTTCTTC. As protein: CASSAFGRGGLNEQFF.

This clonotype was found many times. The J gene is TRBJ2-2, the V gene TRBV5-4, with 9 positions matching TRBD2. The germline CDR1 and CDR2 sequences are SGHNT and YYREEE (reference sequence). This CDR3 region has 15 residues. Trimming removed 0 bases from V and 4 bases from J; junction bases left unmatched: 1. The CDR3 coding sequence is TGTGCCAGCAGCTTGGGACTAGCGGCCACCGGGGAGCTGTTTTTT. It is translated as CASSLGLAATGELFF.

This clonotype came up many times. The V and J genes are TRBV5-1 and TRBJ2-4; 7 positions match TRBD2. Germline CDR1 is SGHRS and CDR2 is YFSETQ. This CDR3 region has 16 residues. Losses at the gene ends were 4 bases for V and 0 bases for J; bases not matched to a gene: 7. CDR3 nucleotides: TGCGCCAGCAGCCCTGGGACTAATCTAGCCAAAAACATTCAGTACTTC. Protein sequence: CASSPGTNLAKNIQYF.